This TCR beta chain was obtained from a study of T-cell reconstitution after alpha-beta-depleted transplantation in children. Unique molecular identifiers were used to barcode this TCRbeta library. TCRdb reanalysed the PCR reads using MiXCR and keeps one entry per CDR3 protein. This repertoire shows a few hundred thousand distinct CDR3 sequences, 25% to 30% found once; its top ten account for just over 35%. The CDR3 totals 15 residues. In germline, CDR1 is SGHDT, CDR2 YYEEEE. V was clipped by 1 base and J by 0 bases; unmatched bases: 4. Study-wide results and caveats: After transplant, at about two months, alpha-beta T cells were reportedly derived from several hundred expanded graft clones. From surviving recipient T cells and thymic progenitors came the high day-60 TCRbeta diversity observed in some patients. T-cell counts and diversity at one year following transplant were attributed mainly to newly produced T cells.

Points on this clonotype: Its antigen is undetermined.

The sequence came from a boy in the first two years of life with Wiskott-Aldrich syndrome, due to receive a stem cell transplant. This chain uses TRBV5-6 with TRBJ2-7, with 7 bases identical to TRBD1. This material consisted of PBMCs, taken before TCRalphabeta/CD19-depleted stem cell transplant. The CDR3 here is CASSLPGQTSYEQYF. CDR3 in DNA: TGTGCCAGCAGCTTGCCGGGACAGACCTCCTACGAGCAGTACTTC.